The rows below give T cell receptor beta chains drawn from one sample of a study of blood T cells in healthy people across ages. Each CDR3 protein is one row after TCRdb ran MiXCR on the 5' RACE reads. The sample has 850,000 to 1,100,000 distinct CDR3 sequences, about two fifths seen once. Sequenced input: blood. Every receptor here comes from a man younger than 30 in good health. CDR3s include the opening cysteine and the closing phenylalanine or tryptophan. D genes are given only for firm matches. Clone size appears in some rows only: once, few, many, or a class for an expanded clone.

many	17	TRBV20-1	-	TRBJ1-2	CSAYTMDSAKIYYGYTF	TGCAGTGCCTATACCATGGACAGCGCCAAAATCTACTATGGCTACACCTTC
-	14	TRBV10-3	TRBD1	TRBJ1-1	CAISGDSLITEAFF	TGTGCCATCAGTGGGGACAGCTTGATCACTGAAGCTTTCTTT
few	14	TRBV4-2	TRBD1	TRBJ2-7	CASSTGGNSYEQYF	TGTGCCAGCAGCACAGGGGGCAATTCCTACGAGCAGTACTTC
few	12	TRBV9	-	TRBJ2-5	CASSVDSVTQYF	TGTGCCAGCAGCGTAGATTCGGTGACCCAGTACTTC
-	12	TRBV7-9	-	TRBJ1-1	CASEQDPRAAFF	TGTGCCAGCGAACAAGACCCCCGCGCGGCTTTCTTT
-	14	TRBV20-1	-	TRBJ1-2	CSARDLFQLYGYTF	TGCAGTGCTAGAGATCTGTTTCAGCTCTATGGCTACACCTTC
-	18	TRBV7-9	-	TRBJ2-3	CASSLYPSTTSVSDTQYF	TGTGCCAGCAGCTTATATCCCAGCACCACCTCGGTGTCAGATACGCAGTATTTT
-	14	TRBV6-2/TRBV6-3	-	TRBJ1-5	CASSTIQENQPQHF	TGTGCCAGCAGTACAATACAGGAAAATCAGCCCCAGCATTTT
few	15	TRBV7-2	TRBD1	TRBJ1-2	CASSSLPGQGAGYTF	TGTGCCAGCAGCTCCTTGCCCGGACAGGGGGCTGGCTACACCTTC
-	16	TRBV9	-	TRBJ1-1	CASSPRGGFLQTEAFF	TGTGCCAGCAGCCCAAGGGGGGGCTTCTTGCAGACTGAAGCTTTCTTT
few	15	TRBV7-2	TRBD2	TRBJ2-3	CASSLKLAGTDTQYF	TGTGCCAGCAGCTTAAAGCTAGCGGGCACAGATACGCAGTATTTT
-	17	TRBV20-1	TRBD1	TRBJ1-1	CSAREGTGGRMNTEAFF	TGCAGTGCTAGAGAAGGGACAGGGGGCCGAATGAACACTGAAGCTTTCTTT
few	13	TRBV27	-	TRBJ2-5	CASSSQNQETQYF	TGTGCCAGCAGTTCACAGAACCAAGAGACCCAGTACTTC
many	12	TRBV12-3/TRBV12-4	-	TRBJ1-2	CASRSLTYGYTF	TGTGCCAGCAGGAGTCTTACATATGGCTACACCTTC
-	16	TRBV7-9	-	TRBJ2-3	CASSSNPGLGRDTQYF	TGTGCCAGCAGCTCCAACCCGGGACTGGGTCGGGATACGCAGTATTTT
few	15	TRBV20-1	-	TRBJ1-6	CSAGGAGRHNSPLHF	TGCAGTGCTGGGGGGGCAGGGAGACATAATTCACCCCTCCACTTT
-	15	TRBV27	TRBD1	TRBJ2-7	CASSDDRGFSYEQYF	TGTGCCAGCAGTGACGACAGGGGCTTCTCCTACGAGCAGTACTTC
-	16	TRBV9	-	TRBJ2-3	CASSVGFQGDTDTQYF	TGTGCCAGCAGCGTAGGATTTCAAGGAGACACAGATACGCAGTATTTT
-	11	TRBV30	-	TRBJ1-2	CAWSYVSGYTF	TGTGCCTGGAGTTATGTATCGGGCTACACCTTC
-	16	TRBV7-2	TRBD1	TRBJ1-2	CASSWLRQGFNYGYTF	TGTGCCAGCAGCTGGCTAAGACAGGGCTTTAACTATGGCTACACCTTC
-	12	TRBV29-1	-	TRBJ2-5	CSIGWRQETQYF	TGCAGCATCGGGTGGCGCCAAGAGACCCAGTACTTC
-	17	TRBV7-2	-	TRBJ1-6	CASSLVGLSSYNSPLHF	TGTGCCAGCAGCTTAGTAGGGTTGAGCTCCTATAATTCACCCCTCCACTTT
-	16	TRBV20-1	TRBD1	TRBJ1-2	CSAKGQGTLTGYGYTF	TGCAGTGCTAAAGGACAGGGGACCCTAACAGGGTATGGCTACACCTTC
-	13	TRBV4-1	-	TRBJ2-1	CASSLKDRNGQFF	TGCGCCAGCAGCCTCAAGGACCGCAATGGGCAGTTCTTC
-	14	TRBV14	-	TRBJ1-4	CASSLRRQDEKLFF	TGTGCCAGCAGCCTACGGAGACAAGATGAAAAACTGTTTTTT
-	14	TRBV20-1	-	TRBJ1-5	CSARDLGPNQPQHF	TGCAGTGCTAGAGATCTGGGCCCCAATCAGCCCCAGCATTTT
-	16	TRBV3-1	TRBD2	TRBJ2-7	CASRMSGDSSYNEQYF	TGTGCCAGCAGAATGAGCGGGGACTCCTCCTACAATGAGCAGTACTTC
-	17	TRBV5-1	TRBD2	TRBJ2-1	CASTWAGLAGVYNEQFF	TGCGCCAGCACCTGGGCGGGCCTAGCGGGAGTCTACAATGAGCAGTTCTTC
-	14	TRBV20-1	-	TRBJ2-5	CSARDGSLQETQYF	TGCAGTGCTAGAGATGGGAGTCTCCAAGAGACCCAGTACTTC
-	14	TRBV3-1	-	TRBJ2-5	CASSQDPASETQYF	TGTGCCAGCAGCCAAGACCCCGCGTCAGAGACCCAGTACTTC